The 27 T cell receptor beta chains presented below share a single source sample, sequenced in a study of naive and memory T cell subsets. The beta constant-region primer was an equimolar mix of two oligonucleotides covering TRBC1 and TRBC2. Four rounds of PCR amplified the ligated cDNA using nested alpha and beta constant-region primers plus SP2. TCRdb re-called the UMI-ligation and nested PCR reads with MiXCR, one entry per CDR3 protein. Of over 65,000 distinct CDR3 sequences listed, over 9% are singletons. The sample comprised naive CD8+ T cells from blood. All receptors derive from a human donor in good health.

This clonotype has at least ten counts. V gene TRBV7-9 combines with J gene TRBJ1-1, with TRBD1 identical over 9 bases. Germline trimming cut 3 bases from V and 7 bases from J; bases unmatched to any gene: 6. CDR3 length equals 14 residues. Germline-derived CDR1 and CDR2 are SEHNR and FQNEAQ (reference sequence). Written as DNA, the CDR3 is TGTGCCAGCAGCTTTTCGACAGGGGGGGATGAAGCTTTCTTT. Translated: CASSFSTGGDEAFF.

The CDR3, as DNA: TGTGCCAGCGCCCTAACTGTGAGCTCCTACAATGAGCAGTTCTTC. This encodes CASALTVSSYNEQFF. This rearrangement joins TRBV6-2 or TRBV6-3 to TRBJ2-1; D ambiguous. The CDR3 covers 15 residues. Trimming took off 8 bases at V and 0 bases at J, with 14 bases between the two ends. CDR1 MNHEY and CDR2 SVGEGT come from the germline V gene.

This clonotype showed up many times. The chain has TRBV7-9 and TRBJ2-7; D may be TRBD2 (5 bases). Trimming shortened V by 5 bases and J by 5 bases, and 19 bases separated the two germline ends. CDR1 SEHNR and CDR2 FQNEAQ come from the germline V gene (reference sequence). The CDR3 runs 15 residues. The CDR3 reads CASSPPRTPGNEQYF. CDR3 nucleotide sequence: TGTGCCAGCAGCCCCCCCCGGACTCCGGGGAACGAGCAGTACTTC.

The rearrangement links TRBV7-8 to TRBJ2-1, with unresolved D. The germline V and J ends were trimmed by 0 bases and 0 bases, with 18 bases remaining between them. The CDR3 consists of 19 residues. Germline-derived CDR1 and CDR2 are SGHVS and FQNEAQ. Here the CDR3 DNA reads TGTGCCAGCAGCTTAGCCCCTCAACGGGTGGAAAGCTCCTACAATGAGCAGTTCTTC. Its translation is CASSLAPQRVESSYNEQFF.

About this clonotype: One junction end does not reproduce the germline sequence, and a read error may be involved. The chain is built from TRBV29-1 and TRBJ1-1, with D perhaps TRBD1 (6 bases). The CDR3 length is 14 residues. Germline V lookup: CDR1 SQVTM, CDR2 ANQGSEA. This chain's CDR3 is CGVGREGGYTEAFF. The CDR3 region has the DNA TGCGGCGTTGGCAGGGAGGGGGGATACACTGAAGCTTTCTTT.

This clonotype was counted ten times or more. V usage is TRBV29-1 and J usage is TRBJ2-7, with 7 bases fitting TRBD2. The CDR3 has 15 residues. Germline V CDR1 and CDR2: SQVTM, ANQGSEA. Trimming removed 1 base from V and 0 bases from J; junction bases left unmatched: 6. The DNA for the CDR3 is TGCAGCGTTGAAGGAGCGGGACCCAACTCCTACGAGCAGTACTTC. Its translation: CSVEGAGPNSYEQYF.

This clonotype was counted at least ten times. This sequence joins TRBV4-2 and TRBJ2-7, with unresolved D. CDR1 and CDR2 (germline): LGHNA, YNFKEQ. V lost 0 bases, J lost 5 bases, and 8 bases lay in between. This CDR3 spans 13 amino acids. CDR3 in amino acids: CASSQELSHEQYF. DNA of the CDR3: TGTGCCAGCAGCCAAGAATTATCCCACGAGCAGTACTTC.

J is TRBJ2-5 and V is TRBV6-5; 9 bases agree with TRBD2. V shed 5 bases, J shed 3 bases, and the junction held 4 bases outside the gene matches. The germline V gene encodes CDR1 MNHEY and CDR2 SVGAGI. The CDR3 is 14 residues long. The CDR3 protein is CASSTTSGEETQYF. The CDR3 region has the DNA TGTGCCAGCAGTACGACTAGCGGAGAAGAGACCCAGTACTTC.

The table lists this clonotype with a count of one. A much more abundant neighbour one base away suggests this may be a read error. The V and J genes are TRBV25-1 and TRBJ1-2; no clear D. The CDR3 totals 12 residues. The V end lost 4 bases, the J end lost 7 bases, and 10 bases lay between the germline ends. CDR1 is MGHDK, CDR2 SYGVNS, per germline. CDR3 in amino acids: CASSADVFGYTF. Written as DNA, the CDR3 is TGTGCCAGCAGTGCCGACGTGTTTGGCTACACCTTC.

CDR3 bases: TGCAGTGCTGGGACTAGAAGGCTCGATGAGCAGTTCTTC. Translated: CSAGTRRLDEQFF. The V call is TRBV20-1, the J call TRBJ2-1, with 8 positions matching TRBD2. The germline V gene encodes CDR1 DFQATT and CDR2 SNEGSKA (reference sequence). After removal of 5 bases from V and 8 bases from J, the junction contained 8 bases not matched to a gene. The CDR3 loop spans 13 amino acids.

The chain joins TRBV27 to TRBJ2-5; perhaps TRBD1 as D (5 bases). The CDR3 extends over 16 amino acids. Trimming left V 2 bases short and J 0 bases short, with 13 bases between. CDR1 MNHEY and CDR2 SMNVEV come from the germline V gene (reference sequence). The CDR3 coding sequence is TGTGCCAGCAGTTTAATGGGCAGGGTGGACCAAGAGACCCAGTACTTC. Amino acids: CASSLMGRVDQETQYF.

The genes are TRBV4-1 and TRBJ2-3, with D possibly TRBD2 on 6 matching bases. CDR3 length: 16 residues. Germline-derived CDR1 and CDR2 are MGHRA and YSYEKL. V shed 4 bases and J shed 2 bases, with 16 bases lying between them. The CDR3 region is CASSPLGGVNTDTQYF. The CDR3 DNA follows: TGCGCCAGCAGCCCCCTAGGCGGGGTTAACACAGATACGCAGTATTTT.

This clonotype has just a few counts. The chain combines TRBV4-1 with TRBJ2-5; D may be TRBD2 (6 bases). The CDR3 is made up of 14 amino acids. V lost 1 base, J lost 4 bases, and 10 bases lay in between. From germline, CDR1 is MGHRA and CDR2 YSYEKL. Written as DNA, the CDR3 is TGCGCCAGCAGCCAAGGACTAGGCGGAGAGACCCAGTACTTC. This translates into CASSQGLGGETQYF.

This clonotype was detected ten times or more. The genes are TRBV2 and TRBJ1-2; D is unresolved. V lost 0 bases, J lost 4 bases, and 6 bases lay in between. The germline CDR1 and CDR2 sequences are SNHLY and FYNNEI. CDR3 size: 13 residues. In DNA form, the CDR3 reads TGTGCCAGCAGTGAAGCGGGCCTCTATGGCTACACCTTC. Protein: CASSEAGLYGYTF.

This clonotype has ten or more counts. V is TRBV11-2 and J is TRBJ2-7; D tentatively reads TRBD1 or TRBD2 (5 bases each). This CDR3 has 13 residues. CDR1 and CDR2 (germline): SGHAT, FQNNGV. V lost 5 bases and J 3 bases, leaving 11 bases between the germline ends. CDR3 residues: CASSQGPLYEQYF. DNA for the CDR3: TGTGCCAGCAGCCAGGGACCTCTCTACGAGCAGTACTTC.

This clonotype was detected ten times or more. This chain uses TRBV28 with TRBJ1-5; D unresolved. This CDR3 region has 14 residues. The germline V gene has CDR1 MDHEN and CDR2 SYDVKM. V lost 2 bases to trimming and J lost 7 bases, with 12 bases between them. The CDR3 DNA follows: TGTGCCAGCAGTTTACCCTTTTCGGAGCAGCCCCAGCATTTT. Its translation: CASSLPFSEQPQHF.

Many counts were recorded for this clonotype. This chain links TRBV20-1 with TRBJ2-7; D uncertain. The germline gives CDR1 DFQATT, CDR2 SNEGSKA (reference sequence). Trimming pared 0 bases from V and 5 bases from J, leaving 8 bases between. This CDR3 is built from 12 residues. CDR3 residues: CSARDLGDEQYF. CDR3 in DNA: TGCAGTGCTAGAGATCTCGGAGACGAGCAGTACTTC.

CDR3 amino acids: CASSIGAGYEQYF. DNA of the CDR3: TGTGCCAGTAGTATTGGGGCCGGATACGAGCAGTACTTC. The chain recombines TRBV19 with TRBJ2-7; D may be TRBD1 (5 bases). V lost 3 bases, J lost 4 bases, and 10 bases lay in between. The germline CDR1 and CDR2 sequences are LNHDA and SQIVND (reference sequence). CDR3 length equals 13 residues.

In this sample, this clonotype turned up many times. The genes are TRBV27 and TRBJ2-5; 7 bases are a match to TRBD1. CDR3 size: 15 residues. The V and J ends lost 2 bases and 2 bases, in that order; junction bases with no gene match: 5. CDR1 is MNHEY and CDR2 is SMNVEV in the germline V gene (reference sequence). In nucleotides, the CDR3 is TGTGCCAGCAGTTTAGCCGCCAGGGGGCAAGAGACCCAGTACTTC. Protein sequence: CASSLAARGQETQYF.

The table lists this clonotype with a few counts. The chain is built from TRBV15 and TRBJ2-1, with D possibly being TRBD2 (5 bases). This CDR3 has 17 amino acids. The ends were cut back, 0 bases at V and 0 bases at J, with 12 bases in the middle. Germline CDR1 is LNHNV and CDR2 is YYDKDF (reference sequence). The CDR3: CATSRDRAAGSYNEQFF. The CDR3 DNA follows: TGTGCCACCAGCAGAGATCGTGCCGCGGGCTCCTACAATGAGCAGTTCTTC.

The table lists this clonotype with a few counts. CDR3 protein: CATSGDGTGNEQFF. The CDR3 DNA is TGTGCCACCAGTGGGGACGGGACGGGCAATGAGCAGTTCTTC. The V call is TRBV24-1, the J call TRBJ2-1; D is tentatively TRBD1 or TRBD2 (5 bases each). This CDR3 is built from 14 residues. The germline V and J ends were trimmed by 5 bases and 6 bases, with 13 bases remaining between them. Per the germline V gene, CDR1 is KGHDR and CDR2 is SFDVKD.

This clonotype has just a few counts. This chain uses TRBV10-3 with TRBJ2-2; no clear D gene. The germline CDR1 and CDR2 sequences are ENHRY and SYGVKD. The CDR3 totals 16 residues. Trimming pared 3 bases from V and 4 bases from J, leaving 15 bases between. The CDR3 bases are TGTGCCATCAGTGAAGGTGCTGGCCCGACCACCGGGGAGCTGTTTTTT. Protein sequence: CAISEGAGPTTGELFF.

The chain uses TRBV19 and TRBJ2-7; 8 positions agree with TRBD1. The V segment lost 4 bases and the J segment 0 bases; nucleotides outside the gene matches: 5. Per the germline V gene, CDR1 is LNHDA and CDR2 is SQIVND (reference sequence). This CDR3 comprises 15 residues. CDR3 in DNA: TGTGCCAGTAGTACGGACAGGGACTTCTCCTACGAGCAGTACTTC. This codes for CASSTDRDFSYEQYF.

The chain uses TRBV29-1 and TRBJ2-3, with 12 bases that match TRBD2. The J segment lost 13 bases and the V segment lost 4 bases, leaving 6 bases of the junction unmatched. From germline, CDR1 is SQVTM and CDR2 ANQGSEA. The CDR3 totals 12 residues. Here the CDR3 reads CSVVPSGRAKYF. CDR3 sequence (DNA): TGCAGCGTTGTTCCTAGCGGGAGGGCTAAGTATTTT.

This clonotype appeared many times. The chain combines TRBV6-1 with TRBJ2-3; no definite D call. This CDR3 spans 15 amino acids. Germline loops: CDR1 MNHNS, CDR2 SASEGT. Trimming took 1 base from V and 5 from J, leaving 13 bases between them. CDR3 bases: TGTGCCAGCAGTGAAGAGTGGGTGGTGGTAGATACGCAGTATTTT. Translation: CASSEEWVVVDTQYF.

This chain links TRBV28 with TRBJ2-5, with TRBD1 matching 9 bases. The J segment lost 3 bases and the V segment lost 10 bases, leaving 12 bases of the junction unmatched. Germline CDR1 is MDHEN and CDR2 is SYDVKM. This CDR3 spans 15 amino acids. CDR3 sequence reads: CATSSRTGEEETQYF. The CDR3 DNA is TGTGCCACCTCCTCCCGGACAGGGGAAGAAGAGACCCAGTACTTC.

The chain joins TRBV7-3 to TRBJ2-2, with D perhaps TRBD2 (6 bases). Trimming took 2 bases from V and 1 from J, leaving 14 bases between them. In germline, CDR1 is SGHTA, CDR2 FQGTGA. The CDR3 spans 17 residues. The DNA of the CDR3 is TGTGCCAGCAGCTTATACGGCGGGACGGGGAACACCGGGGAGCTGTTTTTT. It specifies CASSLYGGTGNTGELFF.